The present entry profiles one T cell receptor beta chain with its context. Its target is unknown. The sample is drawn from a study of T cell responses to AZD1222 COVID-19 vaccine. Whole-study results and caveats: Spike regions recognized by vaccine-associated CD4 TCRs spanned the protein, led by 160-218 and 743-854. Researchers took repertoire samples only after the peak T cell response had come. Among AZD1222 vaccinees, only six or seven were seropositive at baseline.

Pooled in the analysis were second doses at about 4 or about 12 weeks. The V segment lost 4 bases and the J segment 2 bases; nucleotides outside the gene matches: 7. CDR3 length: 17 amino acids. Germline V gene sequence: CDR1 SGHDN, CDR2 FVKESK. Generated by immunoSEQ multiplex PCR, the TCRdb table keeps only in-frame clones and is missing some. The data hold roughly 180,000 clones, with approximately 93% observed a single time. The origin of this receptor is an adult who received the AZD1222 COVID-19 vaccine. The chain employs TRBV14 and TRBJ2-7; the match to TRBD2 covers 14 bases. The sequencing used peripheral blood, collected 28 days after the second AZD1222 dose. CDR3 in DNA: TGTGCCAGCAGCCCGCGACTAGCGGGGGGGAGAACCTACGAGCAGTACTTC. Its translation is CASSPRLAGGRTYEQYF.